A selection of T cell receptor beta chains follows, all from one sample in a study of cytomegalovirus exposure and HLA in healthy donors. Only in-frame clones appear in the TCRdb table, and some are missing; sequencing was by immunoSEQ multiplex PCR. The data hold approximately 190,000 clones, with over 60% observed a single time. Sequenced input: PBMCs. The receptor source for this set is a woman between 25 and 40 years old in good health and CMV-seropositive. Both conserved end residues are part of each CDR3. The D gene is left open where the match is weak. Clone size is stated in some rows and not others, as once, few, many or a class when expanded.

D gene: NA
V gene: TRBV6-1
CDR3 length: 13
clone size: NA
J gene: TRBJ1-2
CDR3 DNA: TGTGCCAGCAGTCCACAGATTAACTATGGCTACACCTTC
CDR3 protein: CASSPQINYGYTF

D gene: TRBD1
V gene: TRBV28
CDR3 length: 15
clone size: NA
J gene: TRBJ1-2
CDR3 DNA: TGTGCCAGCAGCGAACAGGACAGGGGAAGATATGGCTACACCTTC
CDR3 protein: CASSEQDRGRYGYTF

D gene: TRBD1
V gene: TRBV5-6
CDR3 length: 14
clone size: few
J gene: TRBJ1-2
CDR3 DNA: TGTGCCAGCAGCACCAGGGGGCGCGACTATGGCTACACCTTC
CDR3 protein: CASSTRGRDYGYTF

D gene: TRBD2
V gene: TRBV19
CDR3 length: 17
clone size: NA
J gene: TRBJ2-1
CDR3 DNA: TGTGCCACGACTGGTAGGCCTAGCGGGGGCCTAAACAATGAGCAGTTCTTC
CDR3 protein: CATTGRPSGGLNNEQFF

D gene: NA
V gene: TRBV11-2
CDR3 length: 14
clone size: few
J gene: TRBJ2-1
CDR3 DNA: TGTGCCAGCAAAACTAGTTACGTCCACAATGAGCAGTTCTTC
CDR3 protein: CASKTSYVHNEQFF

D gene: TRBD1
V gene: TRBV5-4
CDR3 length: 14
clone size: NA
J gene: TRBJ2-7
CDR3 DNA: TGTGCCAGCAGCCCACGGACAGGGACCTACGAGCAGTACTTC
CDR3 protein: CASSPRTGTYEQYF

D gene: TRBD2
V gene: TRBV5-1
CDR3 length: 15
clone size: NA
J gene: TRBJ2-2
CDR3 DNA: TGCGCCAGCAGCTTGGAACTAGCGGCCACCGGGGAGCTGTTTTTT
CDR3 protein: CASSLELAATGELFF

D gene: TRBD2
V gene: TRBV6-6
CDR3 length: 15
clone size: NA
J gene: TRBJ2-2
CDR3 DNA: TGTGCCAGCAGTTACGGGACTAGCCCAAGCGGGGAGCTGTTTTTT
CDR3 protein: CASSYGTSPSGELFF

D gene: TRBD1
V gene: TRBV5-4
CDR3 length: 14
clone size: few
J gene: TRBJ1-2
CDR3 DNA: TGTGCCAGCAAACAGGGGACATCGAACTATGGCTACACCTTC
CDR3 protein: CASKQGTSNYGYTF

D gene: TRBD2
V gene: TRBV5-4
CDR3 length: 16
clone size: once
J gene: TRBJ2-1
CDR3 DNA: TGTGCCAGCAGCTCGACCCCTAGCGGGACTTACAATGAGCAGTTCTTC
CDR3 protein: CASSSTPSGTYNEQFF

D gene: NA
V gene: TRBV7-4
CDR3 length: 15
clone size: NA
J gene: TRBJ2-7
CDR3 DNA: TGTGCCAGCAGCCAGAATTATGGGGCAGGGTTTGAGCAGTACTTC
CDR3 protein: CASSQNYGAGFEQYF

D gene: TRBD2
V gene: TRBV25-1
CDR3 length: 14
clone size: NA
J gene: TRBJ2-7
CDR3 DNA: TGTGCCAGCAGTGGGCTAGCGGGTTCGTGGGAGCAGTACTTC
CDR3 protein: CASSGLAGSWEQYF

D gene: NA
V gene: TRBV28
CDR3 length: 16
clone size: NA
J gene: TRBJ1-1
CDR3 DNA: TGTGCCAGCAGTTTAACAGGACAGTTGACGAACACTGAAGCTTTCTTT
CDR3 protein: CASSLTGQLTNTEAFF

D gene: NA
V gene: TRBV12-5
CDR3 length: 14
clone size: NA
J gene: TRBJ2-1
CDR3 DNA: TGTGCTAGTGCCCTAATGGGGCCATACAATGAGCAGTTCTTC
CDR3 protein: CASALMGPYNEQFF